What follows are 30 T cell receptor beta chains derived from one specimen sequenced in a study of blood T cell repertoires in COVID-19. Using immunoSEQ multiplex PCR, the repertoire was profiled, and TCRdb retains in-frame clones only, with some absent. The sample includes 250,000 or so clones, about 91% of them seen just once. The sequenced material came from PBMCs or T cells enriched from blood (not recorded which). The receptors shown here come from a man aged 40-49 years who had been exposed to COVID-19.

This chain uses TRBV18 with TRBJ1-2; D unclear. Germline V gene data show CDR1 as KGHSH and CDR2 as LQKENI. V shed 0 bases and J shed 8 bases, with 13 bases lying between them. The CDR3 is 14 amino acids. CDR3 loop: CASSPPGGFEGYTF. The DNA of the CDR3 is TGTGCCAGCTCACCACCAGGAGGGTTCGAAGGCTACACCTTC.

V is TRBV27 and J is TRBJ1-5; TRBD1 aligns across 10 bases. Germline V gives CDR1 MNHEY, CDR2 SMNVEV (reference sequence). There are 15 residues in the CDR3. The ends lost 6 bases at V and 4 bases at J; junction bases unmatched: 6. In DNA, the CDR3 is TGTGCCAGCAGCCCCGGGACAGGGGATAATCAGCCCCAGCATTTT. Translated: CASSPGTGDNQPQHF.

The rearrangement joins TRBV10-3 to TRBJ1-4, with a weak D call TRBD1 (5 bases). Trimming left V 3 bases short and J 0 bases short, with 8 bases between. From germline, CDR1 is ENHRY and CDR2 SYGVKD. The CDR3 totals 15 residues. The CDR3, as DNA: TGTGCCATCAGTGAACAGGCCGCAACTAATGAAAAACTGTTTTTT. It encodes CAISEQAATNEKLFF.

The chain is built from TRBV21-1 and TRBJ2-3; the table assigns TRBD1, which was not confirmed against the DNA. TRBV21-1 counts as a pseudogene. This CDR3 has 14 residues. DNA of the CDR3: TGTGCCAGCTACCGGACAGGGGACACAGATACGCAGTATTTT. It codes for CASYRTGDTDTQYF.

This clone is a singleton in its sample. The chain employs TRBV6-5 and TRBJ2-7, with D possibly TRBD2 on 5 matching bases. The CDR3 is 13 amino acids. V was trimmed by 4 bases and J by 3 bases, leaving 10 bases between them. CDR1 is MNHEY and CDR2 is SVGAGI in the germline V gene. This CDR3 is CASSFGLYYEQYF. DNA for the CDR3: TGTGCCAGCAGTTTCGGACTTTACTACGAGCAGTACTTC.

This chain joins TRBV19 and TRBJ1-3, with D possibly matching TRBD1 (5 bases). This CDR3 region has 15 residues. In germline, CDR1 is LNHDA, CDR2 SQIVND (reference sequence). Trimming removed 7 bases from V and 0 bases from J, with 13 bases in between. CDR3 sequence reads: CASNPDTSSGNTIYF. CDR3 nucleotide sequence: TGTGCCAGTAACCCGGACACGAGCTCTGGAAACACCATATATTTT.

This sequence joins TRBV10-3 and TRBJ1-1; D call uncertain. V was clipped by 0 bases and J by 0 bases, with 8 bases between them. This CDR3 has 15 amino acids. The germline V gene encodes CDR1 ENHRY and CDR2 SYGVKD. Written as DNA, the CDR3 is TGTGCCATCAGTGAGTCGCAGGTACTGAACACTGAAGCTTTCTTT. Translated, it gives CAISESQVLNTEAFF.

This chain links TRBV6-5 with TRBJ2-5, with D possibly TRBD2 on 5 matching bases. V was cut by 2 bases and J by 5 bases, with 9 bases left in between. Germline V gives CDR1 MNHEY, CDR2 SVGAGI. The CDR3 is 13 amino acids. CDR3 sequence (DNA): TGTGCCAGCAGTTACCCGGGAACGGAGACCCAGTACTTC. Translation gives CASSYPGTETQYF.

This clone was recorded only once. The V call is TRBV12-3 or TRBV12-4, the J call TRBJ1-5; no clear D gene. The CDR3 runs to 13 residues. Trimming stripped 6 bases from V and 4 bases from J, with 10 bases between. The CDR3 bases are TGTGCCAGCAGGACGGGAGAAAATCAGCCCCAGCATTTT. Amino acids: CASRTGENQPQHF.

The rearrangement joins TRBV29-1 to TRBJ1-2; D not resolved. Germline V gene lookup returns CDR1 SQVTM and CDR2 ANQGSEA. This CDR3 is built from 11 residues. Trimming shortened V by 4 bases and J by 4 bases, and 7 bases separated the two germline ends. The CDR3 loop reads CSVVGGYGYTF. The CDR3 nucleotides are TGCAGCGTTGTTGGCGGCTATGGCTACACCTTC.

This chain links TRBV11-2 with TRBJ2-7; weak D call: TRBD2 (5 bases). Germline V CDR1 and CDR2: SGHAT, FQNNGV. V lost 3 bases to trimming and J lost 0 bases, with 12 bases between them. The CDR3 has 15 residues. The CDR3: CASSFYRDSSYEQYF. The CDR3 DNA sequence: TGTGCCAGCAGCTTTTATCGGGATAGCTCCTACGAGCAGTACTTC.

This chain joins TRBV19 and TRBJ2-3; 8 bases map to TRBD2. CDR3 length: 16 residues. The germline V gene has CDR1 LNHDA and CDR2 SQIVND (reference sequence). Unmatched junction bases numbered 14, after V lost 8 bases and J lost 4 bases. The CDR3 DNA sequence: TGTGCCAGTGTAAACGCGGGTAGCGGGGACCCAGATACGCAGTATTTT. It translates to CASVNAGSGDPDTQYF.

The chain combines TRBV7-2 with TRBJ2-1, with 9 bases aligning to TRBD2. Germline loops: CDR1 SGHTA, CDR2 FQGNSA. The CDR3 runs to 15 residues. Losses at the gene ends were 5 bases for V and 6 bases for J; bases not matched to a gene: 8. As DNA, the CDR3 is TGTGCCAGCAGCCCACAGGGACTAGCCTTCAATGAGCAGTTCTTC. Translating it yields CASSPQGLAFNEQFF.

This rearrangement joins TRBV10-3 to TRBJ1-3; the D gene is possibly TRBD1 (6 bases). Trimming cost V 6 bases and J 0 bases, with 12 bases left between them. CDR3 length: 15 residues. CDR1 and CDR2 from the germline V gene are ENHRY and SYGVKD. The CDR3 DNA reads TGTGCCATCAGCGAGGGACAAAACTCTGGAAACACCATATATTTT. This sequence encodes CAISEGQNSGNTIYF.

V usage is TRBV9 and J usage is TRBJ2-1; TRBD1 agrees at 11 bases. Germline CDR1 is SGDLS and CDR2 is YYNGEE. With 3 bases clipped from V and 8 bases from J, the junction kept 7 bases outside the gene matches. There are 15 residues in the CDR3. This CDR3 reads CASSGWTGGFHEQFF. The CDR3 nucleotides read TGTGCCAGCAGCGGTTGGACAGGGGGCTTCCATGAGCAGTTCTTC.

The chain recombines TRBV9 with TRBJ2-7; D possibly corresponds to TRBD1 (5 bases). Germline values: CDR1 SGDLS, CDR2 YYNGEE. The V end was cut by 0 bases, the J end by 0 bases, with 10 bases between. The CDR3 is 15 amino acids. The DNA of the CDR3 is TGTGCCAGCAGCGTAGGGGGCGAAAGCTCCTACGAGCAGTACTTC. Translating it yields CASSVGGESSYEQYF.

The chain combines TRBV29-1 with TRBJ1-1, with D unresolved. CDR1 SQVTM and CDR2 ANQGSEA come from the germline V gene. The CDR3 sequence is 15 residues long. Trimming left V 2 bases short and J 0 bases short, with 13 bases between. The CDR3 region is CSVELVGSMNTEAFF. As DNA, the CDR3 is TGCAGCGTTGAACTCGTCGGGTCTATGAACACTGAAGCTTTCTTT. The full variable domain, with the rest looked up from reference TRBV29-1 and TRBJ1-1, is SAVISQKPSRDICQRGTSLTIQCQVDSQVTMMFWYRQQPGQSLTLIATANQGSEATYESGFVIDKFPISRPNLTFSTLTVSNMSPEDSSIYLCSVELVGSMNTEAFFGQGTRLTVV.

The CDR3 coding sequence is TGTGCCAGCAGCTCGAGGACAGTCAACACTGAAGCTTTCTTT. Amino acid sequence: CASSSRTVNTEAFF. V and J are TRBV7-9 and TRBJ1-1, with D possibly TRBD1 on 6 matching bases. Trimming removed 4 bases at V and 2 bases at J, with 11 bases between. Per the germline V gene, CDR1 is SEHNR and CDR2 is FQNEAQ (reference sequence). The CDR3 covers 14 residues.

The chain links TRBV7-9 to TRBJ1-2; a possible D gene is TRBD1 (5 bases). This CDR3 has 14 residues. Germline values: CDR1 SEHNR, CDR2 FQNEAQ (reference sequence). V lost 7 bases and J 2 bases, leaving 14 bases between the germline ends. In DNA form, the CDR3 reads TGTGCCAGCATGACCTCAGGGTGGAACTATGGCTACACCTTC. Protein product: CASMTSGWNYGYTF. Supplemented by reference TRBV7-9 and TRBJ1-2, the full variable domain reads DTGVSQNPRHKITKRGQNVTFRCDPISEHNRLYWYRQTLGQGPEFLTYFQNEAQLEKSRLLSDRFSAERPKGSFSTLEIQRTEQGDSAMYLCASMTSGWNYGYTFGSGTRLTVV.

The CDR3 DNA follows: TGTGCCATCAGGGGGGCAGACCATAGCTCCTACGAGCAGTACTTC. Translated, it gives CAIRGADHSSYEQYF. The J gene is TRBJ2-7, the V gene TRBV10-3; D is possibly TRBD1 (6 bases). Trimming removed 6 bases at V and 0 bases at J, with 15 bases between. CDR1 and CDR2 (germline): ENHRY, SYGVKD. The CDR3 sequence is 15 residues long.

This clone was seen only once. The rearrangement links TRBV7-9 to TRBJ2-7; D may be TRBD1 (6 bases). CDR3 size: 14 residues. Between the trimmed V and J ends, which lost 5 bases and 0 bases, there was a span of 11 bases. Germline loops: CDR1 SEHNR, CDR2 FQNEAQ (reference sequence). For the CDR3, the DNA is TGTGCCAGCAGCCTAGAGGGGGTCTCCTACGAGCAGTACTTC. It specifies CASSLEGVSYEQYF.

The rearrangement links TRBV6-2 or TRBV6-3 to TRBJ1-1; 8 bases agree with TRBD1. Germline CDR1 and CDR2: MNHEY and SVGEGT. This CDR3 has 15 residues. Trimming removed 6 bases from V and 1 base from J; junction bases left unmatched: 7. CDR3 region: CASSYRDRPNTEAFF. In nucleotides, the CDR3 is TGTGCCAGCAGCTATCGGGACAGGCCGAACACTGAAGCTTTCTTT.

This sequence joins TRBV21-1 and TRBJ2-4; the table gives TRBD2 as D, unverified against the DNA. TRBV21-1 is noted as a pseudogene. This CDR3 spans 17 amino acids. The CDR3 DNA follows: TGTGCCAGCAGCTATGGACTAGCGGGAGCGGTAAAAAACATTCAGTACTTC. The encoded protein is CASSYGLAGAVKNIQYF.

This rearrangement joins TRBV7-3 to TRBJ1-1, with 9 nucleotides matching TRBD1. The junction had 3 bases not matched to a gene; V was cut back by 4 bases and J by 0 bases. Germline V lookup: CDR1 SGHTA, CDR2 FQGTGA. This CDR3 contains 15 residues. The CDR3 spells CASSWDRVMNTEAFF. CDR3 coding DNA: TGTGCCAGCAGCTGGGACAGGGTAATGAACACTGAAGCTTTCTTT.

J is TRBJ1-6 and V is TRBV2; D call uncertain. The V and J ends lost 1 base and 6 bases respectively, with 10 bases between them. The CDR3 has 15 residues. Looked up from germline, CDR1 is SNHLY and CDR2 is FYNNEI. CDR3 nucleotide sequence: TGTGCCAGCAGTGAAGGCGGATCGACTAATTCACCCCTCCACTTT. This gives the protein CASSEGGSTNSPLHF.

This chain links TRBV19 with TRBJ1-1; D unclear. Trimming removed 6 bases from V and 6 bases from J, with 17 bases in between. The CDR3 spans 14 residues. CDR1 and CDR2 from the germline V gene are LNHDA and SQIVND (reference sequence). This CDR3 is CASSPGVQPAEAFF. CDR3 in DNA: TGTGCCAGTAGCCCCGGGGTCCAGCCCGCTGAAGCTTTCTTT.

This clone has a handful of counts. The chain is built from TRBV5-1 and TRBJ2-1; D is possibly TRBD2 (6 bases). The CDR3 runs to 15 residues. V was shortened by 1 base and J by 4 bases, with 12 bases between the two germline ends. CDR1 and CDR2 (germline): SGHRS, YFSETQ. The CDR3 protein is CASSLTSSAYNEQFF. The CDR3 region has the DNA TGCGCCAGCAGCTTGACGTCTAGCGCGTACAATGAGCAGTTCTTC.

The V and J genes are TRBV27 and TRBJ2-2, with D uncertain. Germline V lookup: CDR1 MNHEY, CDR2 SMNVEV (reference sequence). CDR3 length equals 12 residues. V lost 4 bases, J lost 3 bases, and 3 bases lay in between. CDR3 sequence reads: CASSSYTGELFF. CDR3 nucleotide sequence: TGTGCCAGCAGTTCTTACACCGGGGAGCTGTTTTTT.

The chain combines TRBV18 with TRBJ1-2, with unresolved D. The ends were cut back, 3 bases at V and 0 bases at J, with 8 bases in the middle. This CDR3 region has 14 residues. The germline CDR1 and CDR2 sequences are KGHSH and LQKENI. CDR3 in amino acids: CASSPAQANYGYTF. CDR3 bases: TGTGCCAGCTCACCCGCCCAGGCTAACTATGGCTACACCTTC.

The rearrangement uses TRBV6-2 or TRBV6-3 and TRBJ2-7, with 7 bases lining up with TRBD2. From germline, CDR1 is MNHEY and CDR2 SVGEGT. There are 11 residues in the CDR3. V gave up 2 bases and J gave up 13 bases; unmatched junction bases: 5. The CDR3 protein is CASSYGGEVYF. The CDR3 DNA is TGTGCCAGCAGTTACGGGGGGGAAGTCTACTTC.